The 23 T cell receptor beta chains reported below all come from one sample, sequenced in a study of blood T cell repertoires in COVID-19. Assay: immunoSEQ multiplex PCR; the TCRdb copy retains only in-frame clones and omits some. The table lists about 170,000 clones, around 82% of them singletons. Sequenced material: peripheral blood. The source is a man in his sixties or seventies with active or convalescent COVID-19.

The chain employs TRBV27 and TRBJ1-3; no firm D call. The germline V and J ends were trimmed by 5 bases and 3 bases, with 14 bases remaining between them. The CDR3 runs 15 residues. Per the germline V gene, CDR1 is MNHEY and CDR2 is SMNVEV (reference sequence). CDR3 DNA: TGTGCCAGCAGTCTCGGGAAAGGCCTTGGAAACACCATATATTTT. As protein: CASSLGKGLGNTIYF.

The chain has TRBV19 and TRBJ1-6, with D perhaps TRBD1 (5 bases). The CDR3 runs to 14 residues. The germline gives CDR1 LNHDA, CDR2 SQIVND (reference sequence). Trimming took off 6 bases at V and 3 bases at J, with 9 bases between the two ends. CDR3 bases: TGTGCCAGTAGAAGGGGTCACTATAATTCACCCCTCCACTTT. This encodes CASRRGHYNSPLHF.

CDR3 region: CASSLAQGAGETQYF. Written as DNA, the CDR3 is TGTGCCAGCAGCTTGGCACAGGGGGCGGGTGAGACCCAGTACTTC. This chain joins TRBV5-5 and TRBJ2-5; 9 bases align to TRBD1. Trimming cost V 0 bases and J 5 bases; bases outside gene matches: 5. Germline-derived CDR1 and CDR2 are SGHKS and YYEKEE (reference sequence). This CDR3 spans 15 amino acids.

As DNA, the CDR3 is TGTGCCAGCAGCTTAACGGGCGGGATCGTCAATGAGCAGTTCTTC. Translation: CASSLTGGIVNEQFF. The chain recombines TRBV11-2 with TRBJ2-1; possibly TRBD2 for D (6 bases). Trimming shortened V by 2 bases and J by 6 bases, and 14 bases separated the two germline ends. The CDR3 totals 15 residues. The germline gives CDR1 SGHAT, CDR2 FQNNGV.

This clone has only one observation. The chain couples TRBV5-5 to TRBJ1-1; D is perhaps TRBD1 (6 bases). The V end lost 4 bases, the J end lost 3 bases, and 16 bases lay between the germline ends. This CDR3 has 15 amino acids. Germline CDR1 and CDR2: SGHKS and YYEKEE (reference sequence). The CDR3 is CASSPGGGGYTEAFF. CDR3 nucleotide sequence: TGTGCCAGCAGCCCGGGAGGGGGGGGGTACACTGAAGCTTTCTTT.

V is TRBV7-3 and J is TRBJ2-1; D is uncertain. Trimming shortened V by 4 bases and J by 3 bases, and 7 bases separated the two germline ends. Germline CDR1 is SGHTA and CDR2 is FQGTGA. The CDR3 is 13 amino acids. Written as DNA, the CDR3 is TGTGCCAGCAGCTCCCGCGTCTACAATGAGCAGTTCTTC. Translated, it gives CASSSRVYNEQFF.

The rearrangement links TRBV15 to TRBJ2-7; TRBD1 is a possible D gene (6 bases). CDR1 and CDR2 (germline): LNHNV, YYDKDF (reference sequence). This CDR3 comprises 15 residues. Trimming removed 2 bases at V and 7 bases at J, with 18 bases between. CDR3 protein: CATSRSGQRVGEQYF. For the CDR3, the DNA is TGTGCCACCAGCAGATCGGGACAACGCGTAGGTGAGCAGTACTTC.

The chain is built from TRBV19 and TRBJ2-1; D remains unclear. Trimming pared 6 bases from V and 7 bases from J, leaving 13 bases between. Germline V gene data show CDR1 as LNHDA and CDR2 as SQIVND (reference sequence). The CDR3 contains 13 residues. CDR3 DNA: TGTGCCAGTAGCCCCCCGGGTCGAAATGAGCAGTTCTTC. It specifies CASSPPGRNEQFF.

The chain joins TRBV2 to TRBJ1-6; D is ambiguous. V gave up 6 bases and J gave up 10 bases, with 19 bases separating them. This CDR3 has 15 amino acids. In germline, CDR1 is SNHLY, CDR2 FYNNEI. The CDR3 here is CASSPTTSGMSPLHF. The CDR3 DNA reads as TGTGCCAGCAGCCCTACGACAAGTGGTATGTCACCCCTCCACTTT.

This clone has a handful of counts. The chain links TRBV6-2 or TRBV6-3 to TRBJ1-2; D perhaps matches TRBD1 (5 bases). Germline V lookup: CDR1 MNHEY, CDR2 SVGEGT. V was cut by 6 bases and J by 0 bases, with 14 bases left in between. CDR3 length equals 15 residues. This chain's CDR3 is CASSRPGQSNYGYTF. The CDR3 DNA is TGTGCCAGCAGCCGCCCCGGACAATCTAACTATGGCTACACCTTC.

The chain carries TRBV5-1 and TRBJ1-2; D unresolved. V lost 6 bases to trimming and J lost 1 base, with 7 bases between them. The CDR3 spans 12 residues. Germline CDR1 reads SGHRS; CDR2 reads YFSETQ. This chain's CDR3 is CASKQDNYGYTF. The CDR3 DNA is TGCGCCAGCAAGCAGGATAACTATGGCTACACCTTC.

The CDR3 sequence is CASSYGGTGTQYF. The CDR3 DNA reads TGTGCCAGCAGTTATGGGGGCACGGGTACGCAGTATTTT. The gene calls are TRBV6-2 or TRBV6-3 and TRBJ2-3, with D possibly TRBD1 on 6 matching bases. The CDR3 covers 13 residues. The germline V gene encodes CDR1 MNHEY and CDR2 SVGEGT. V was clipped by 3 bases and J by 8 bases, with 12 bases between them.

The chain has TRBV5-1 and TRBJ2-2; 7 nucleotides line up with TRBD1. Unmatched junction bases numbered 5, after V lost 4 bases and J lost 2 bases. The CDR3 loop spans 15 amino acids. CDR1 is SGHRS, CDR2 YFSETQ, per germline. The CDR3 coding sequence is TGCGCCAGCAGCCCCCGACAGGGTAACACCGGGGAGCTGTTTTTT. Its protein product is CASSPRQGNTGELFF.

V usage is TRBV9 and J usage is TRBJ2-1; D possibly corresponds to TRBD2 (5 bases). V was trimmed by 0 bases and J by 2 bases, leaving 12 bases between them. In germline, CDR1 is SGDLS, CDR2 YYNGEE. The CDR3 runs 16 residues. The CDR3 region has the DNA TGTGCCAGCAGCGTAGTCCCCGGAGGAGCCTACAATGAGCAGTTCTTC. Translation: CASSVVPGGAYNEQFF.

The gene calls are TRBV9 and TRBJ1-1, with D hard to call. Germline CDR1 is SGDLS and CDR2 is YYNGEE. Deletions cut 9 bases from V and 1 base from J, with 19 bases between. The CDR3 loop spans 15 amino acids. The chain's CDR3 is CATPTKTRPNTEAFF. The CDR3 nucleotides are TGTGCCACTCCGACAAAGACAAGGCCGAACACTGAAGCTTTCTTT.

V gene TRBV19 combines with J gene TRBJ2-1; 9 nucleotides match TRBD2. Germline lookup yields CDR1 LNHDA and CDR2 SQIVND (reference sequence). V lost 1 base to trimming and J lost 4 bases; unmatched junction nucleotides: 5. This CDR3 has 16 residues. CDR3 bases: TGTGCCAGTAGTATAGCCGGGACTAGCTTTTACAATGAGCAGTTCTTC. It is translated as CASSIAGTSFYNEQFF.

The V gene is TRBV7-2, the J gene TRBJ2-1; TRBD2 aligns across 8 bases. This CDR3 has 16 residues. Germline-derived CDR1 and CDR2 are SGHTA and FQGNSA. Trimming at V came to 1 base and at J to 3 bases, leaving 5 bases not matched to a gene. CDR3 sequence (DNA): TGTGCCAGCAGCTTAGGGGCTAGCGGGTACTACAATGAGCAGTTCTTC. Its translation: CASSLGASGYYNEQFF.

The V gene is TRBV25-1, the J gene TRBJ2-1, with 11 bases identical to TRBD1. The CDR3 has 16 amino acids. Germline CDR1 and CDR2: MGHDK and SYGVNS. Trimming at V came to 3 bases and at J to 7 bases, leaving 8 bases not matched to a gene. CDR3 nucleotides: TGTGCCAGCAGTGACTTGGGACAGGGGGTCGGAAATGAGCAGTTCTTC. Translated: CASSDLGQGVGNEQFF.

The chain's CDR3 is CASSVGLAGALSSYNEQFF. The DNA of the CDR3 is TGTGCCAGCAGCGTGGGACTAGCGGGAGCTTTAAGCTCCTACAATGAGCAGTTCTTC. The chain combines TRBV9 with TRBJ2-1; 14 bases are a match to TRBD2. This CDR3 has 19 amino acids. Germline trimming cut 2 bases from V and 0 bases from J; bases unmatched to any gene: 7. CDR1 and CDR2 (germline): SGDLS, YYNGEE.

This chain connects TRBV7-6 to TRBJ2-7; TRBD2 matches at 10 bases. This CDR3 region has 15 residues. Germline assignment: CDR1 SGHVS and CDR2 FNYEAQ. Trimming removed 5 bases from V and 6 bases from J; junction bases left unmatched: 10. This CDR3 is CASSPRSGRAGEQYF. CDR3 nucleotide sequence: TGTGCCAGCAGCCCCAGGAGCGGGAGGGCCGGCGAGCAGTACTTC. The whole variable domain, remainder taken from reference TRBV7-6 and TRBJ2-7, is GAGVSQSPRYKVTKRGQDVALRCDPISGHVSLYWYRQALGQGPEFLTYFNYEAQQDKSGLPNDRFSAERPEGSISTLTIQRTEQRDSAMYRCASSPRSGRAGEQYFGPGTRLTVT.

The chain carries TRBV6-1 and TRBJ2-7; a possible D gene is TRBD1 (6 bases). This CDR3 has 15 amino acids. Trimming cost V 2 bases and J 4 bases, with 15 bases left between them. Per the germline V gene, CDR1 is MNHNS and CDR2 is SASEGT. The CDR3 sequence: CASSESWTVEYEQYF. The CDR3 nucleotides are TGTGCCAGCAGTGAAAGCTGGACAGTGGAATACGAGCAGTACTTC.

This clone has more than one count but fewer than ten. This chain joins TRBV24-1 and TRBJ2-3; the D gene is possibly TRBD2 (5 bases). Trimming removed 3 bases from V and 6 bases from J, with 9 bases in between. CDR3 length equals 13 residues. Germline values: CDR1 KGHDR, CDR2 SFDVKD. CDR3 in DNA: TGTGCCACCAGTGATACTCCGGGGGATACGCAGTATTTT. It is translated as CATSDTPGDTQYF.

The CDR3 spells CASSYRGLGGYTF. In DNA, the CDR3 is TGTGCCAGCAGTTACCGGGGGTTGGGTGGCTACACCTTC. The J gene is TRBJ1-2, the V gene TRBV28; TRBD1 might be the D (5 bases). CDR1 is MDHEN, CDR2 SYDVKM, per germline. CDR3 length equals 13 residues. V lost 4 bases and J lost 7, with 13 bases in between.